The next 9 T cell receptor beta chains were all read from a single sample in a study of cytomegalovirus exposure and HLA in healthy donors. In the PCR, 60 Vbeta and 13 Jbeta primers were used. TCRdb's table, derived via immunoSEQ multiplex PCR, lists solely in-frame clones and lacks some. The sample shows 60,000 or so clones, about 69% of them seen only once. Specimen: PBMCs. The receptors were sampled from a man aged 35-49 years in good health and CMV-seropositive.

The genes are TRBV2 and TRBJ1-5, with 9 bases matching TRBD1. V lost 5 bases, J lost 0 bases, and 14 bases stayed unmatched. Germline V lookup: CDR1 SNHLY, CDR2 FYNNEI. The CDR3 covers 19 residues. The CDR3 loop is CASSQSRDREGYSNQPQHF. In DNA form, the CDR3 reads TGTGCCAGCAGTCAGAGCCGGGACAGGGAAGGGTATAGCAATCAGCCCCAGCATTTT.

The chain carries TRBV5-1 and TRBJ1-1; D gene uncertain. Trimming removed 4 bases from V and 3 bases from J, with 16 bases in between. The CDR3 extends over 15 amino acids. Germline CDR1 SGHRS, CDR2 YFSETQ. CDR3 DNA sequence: TGCGCCAGCAGCCGGGAAGCCGATGGTGACACTGAAGCTTTCTTT. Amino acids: CASSREADGDTEAFF. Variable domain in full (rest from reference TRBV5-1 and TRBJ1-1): KAGVTQTPRYLIKTRGQQVTLSCSPISGHRSVSWYQQTPGQGLQFLFEYFSETQRNKGNFPGRFSGRQFSNSRSEMNVSTLELGDSALYLCASSREADGDTEAFFGQGTRLTVV.

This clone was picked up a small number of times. CDR3: CASSQEGRTSGVRGTDTQYF. The CDR3 DNA follows: TGTGCCAGCAGCCAAGAGGGTAGGACTAGCGGGGTGCGGGGCACAGATACGCAGTATTTT. The chain employs TRBV4-2 and TRBJ2-3; 12 bases fit TRBD2. CDR1 LGHNA and CDR2 YNFKEQ come from the germline V gene. The CDR3 contains 20 residues. The V gene end was trimmed by 0 bases and the J gene end by 1 base; junction bases not matched to a gene: 11.

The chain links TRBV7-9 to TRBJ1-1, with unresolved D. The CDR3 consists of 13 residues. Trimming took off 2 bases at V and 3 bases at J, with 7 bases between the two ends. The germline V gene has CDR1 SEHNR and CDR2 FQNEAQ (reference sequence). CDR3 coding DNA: TGTGCCAGCAGCTTACAGGCTTACACTGAAGCTTTCTTT. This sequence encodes CASSLQAYTEAFF.

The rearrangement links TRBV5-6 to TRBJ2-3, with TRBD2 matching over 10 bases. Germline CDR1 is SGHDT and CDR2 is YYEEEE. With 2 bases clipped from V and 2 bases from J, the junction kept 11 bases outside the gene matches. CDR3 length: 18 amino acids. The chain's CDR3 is CASSLGRLAGEYTDTQYF. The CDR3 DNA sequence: TGTGCCAGCAGCTTAGGCCGACTAGCGGGCGAATACACAGATACGCAGTATTTT.

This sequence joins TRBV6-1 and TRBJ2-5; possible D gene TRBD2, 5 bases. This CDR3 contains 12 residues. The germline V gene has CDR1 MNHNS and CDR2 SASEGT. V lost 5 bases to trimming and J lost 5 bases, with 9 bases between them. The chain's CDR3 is CASSTGWETQYF. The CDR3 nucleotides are TGTGCCAGCAGTACGGGGTGGGAGACCCAGTACTTC.

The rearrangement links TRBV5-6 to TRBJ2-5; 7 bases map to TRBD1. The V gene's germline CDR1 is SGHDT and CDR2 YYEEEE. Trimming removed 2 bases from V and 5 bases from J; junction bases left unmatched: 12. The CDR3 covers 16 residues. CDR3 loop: CASSFYDRVRMETQYF. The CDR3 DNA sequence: TGTGCCAGCAGCTTCTACGACAGGGTCAGGATGGAGACCCAGTACTTC.

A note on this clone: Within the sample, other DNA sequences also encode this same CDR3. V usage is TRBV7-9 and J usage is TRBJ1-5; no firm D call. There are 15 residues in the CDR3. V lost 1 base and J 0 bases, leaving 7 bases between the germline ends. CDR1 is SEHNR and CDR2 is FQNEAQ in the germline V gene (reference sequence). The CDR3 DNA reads TGTGCCAGCAGCTTAGGAGGATATAGCAATCAGCCCCAGCATTTT. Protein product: CASSLGGYSNQPQHF.

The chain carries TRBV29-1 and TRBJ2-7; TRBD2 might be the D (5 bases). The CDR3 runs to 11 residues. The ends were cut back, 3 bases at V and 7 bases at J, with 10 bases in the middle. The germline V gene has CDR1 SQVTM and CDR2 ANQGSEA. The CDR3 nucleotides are TGCAGCGTTGATGGAGGTGGAGAGCAGTACTTC. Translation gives CSVDGGGEQYF.